The clone carrying this TCR beta chain was counted many times. Its antigen remains unknown. The data were taken from a study of T cells in Graves' hyperthyroidism and ophthalmopathy. Study-level results: A model built on 13 V-J features separated ophthalmopathy from stable hyperthyroidism. Ophthalmopathy was predicted by the model a median of 6.5 months ahead of onset.

V was clipped by 8 bases and J by 4 bases, with 20 bases between them. This CDR3 has 16 amino acids. Looked up from germline, CDR1 is MDHEN and CDR2 is SYDVKM. Regions amplified from RNA transcripts were the TCR beta CDR3 regions. When the TCR CDR3 underwent first-round RT-PCR, the HTBI primer set was used. Using its own MiXCR run on the multiplex PCR reads, TCRdb lists one record per CDR3 protein. In the table there are approximately 350,000 distinct CDR3 sequences, about 16% of which are singletons. Extraction of PBMCs used more than 8.5 ml of fresh peripheral blood. V and J are TRBV28 and TRBJ2-2; no definite D call. This receptor was obtained from an older woman with Graves' ophthalmopathy. Sequencing was carried out using blood. The chain's CDR3 is CASGPGGRRITGELFF. CDR3 coding DNA: TGTGCCAGCGGCCCCGGCGGACGGCGAATCACCGGGGAGCTGTTTTTT.